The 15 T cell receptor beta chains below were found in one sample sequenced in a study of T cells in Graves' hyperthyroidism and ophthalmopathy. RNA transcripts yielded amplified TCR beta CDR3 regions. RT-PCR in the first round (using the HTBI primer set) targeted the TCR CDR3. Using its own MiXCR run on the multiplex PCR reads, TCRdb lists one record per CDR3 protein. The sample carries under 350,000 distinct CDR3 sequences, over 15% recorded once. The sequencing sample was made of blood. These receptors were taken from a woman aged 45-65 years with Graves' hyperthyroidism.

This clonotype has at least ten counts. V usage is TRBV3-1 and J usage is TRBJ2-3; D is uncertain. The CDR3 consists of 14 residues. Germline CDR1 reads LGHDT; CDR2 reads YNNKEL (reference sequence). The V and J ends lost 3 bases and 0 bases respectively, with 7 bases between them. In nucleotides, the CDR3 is TGTGCCAGCAGCCATTCGGACAGCACAGATACGCAGTATTTT. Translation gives CASSHSDSTDTQYF.

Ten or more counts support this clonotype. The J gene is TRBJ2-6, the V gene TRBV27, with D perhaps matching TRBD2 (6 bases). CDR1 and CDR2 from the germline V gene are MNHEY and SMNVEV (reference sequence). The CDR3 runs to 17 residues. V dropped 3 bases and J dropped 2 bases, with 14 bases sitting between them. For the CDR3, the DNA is TGTGCCAGCAGTTTTTGGGGCGGGGCCCCTGGGGCCAACGTCCTGACTTTC. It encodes CASSFWGGAPGANVLTF.

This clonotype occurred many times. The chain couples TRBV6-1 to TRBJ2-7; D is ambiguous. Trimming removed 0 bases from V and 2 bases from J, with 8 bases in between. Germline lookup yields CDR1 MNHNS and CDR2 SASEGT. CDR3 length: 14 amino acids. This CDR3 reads CASSEAPIAYEQYF. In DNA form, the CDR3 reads TGTGCCAGCAGTGAAGCCCCAATAGCCTACGAGCAGTACTTC.

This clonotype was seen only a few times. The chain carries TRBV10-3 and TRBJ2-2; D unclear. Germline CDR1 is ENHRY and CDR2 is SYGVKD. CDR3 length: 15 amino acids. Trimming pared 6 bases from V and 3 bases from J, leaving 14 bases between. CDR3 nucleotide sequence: TGTGCCATCAGACTCACTCGCGCGGACACCGGGGAGCTGTTTTTT. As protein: CAIRLTRADTGELFF.

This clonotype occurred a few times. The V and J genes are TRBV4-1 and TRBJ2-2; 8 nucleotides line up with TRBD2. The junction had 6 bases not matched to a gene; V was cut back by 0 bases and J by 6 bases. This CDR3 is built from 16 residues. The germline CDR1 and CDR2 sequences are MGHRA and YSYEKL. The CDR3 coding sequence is TGCGCCAGCAGCCAAGAAACGGGGGGGCCTCCCGGGGAGCTGTTTTTT. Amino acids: CASSQETGGPPGELFF.

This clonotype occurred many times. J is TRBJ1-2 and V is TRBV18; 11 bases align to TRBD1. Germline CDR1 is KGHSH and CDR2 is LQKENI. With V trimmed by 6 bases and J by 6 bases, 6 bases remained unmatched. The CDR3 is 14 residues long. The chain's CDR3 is CASSPDRGRNGYTF. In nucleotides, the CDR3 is TGTGCCAGCTCGCCGGACAGGGGGCGAAATGGCTACACCTTC.

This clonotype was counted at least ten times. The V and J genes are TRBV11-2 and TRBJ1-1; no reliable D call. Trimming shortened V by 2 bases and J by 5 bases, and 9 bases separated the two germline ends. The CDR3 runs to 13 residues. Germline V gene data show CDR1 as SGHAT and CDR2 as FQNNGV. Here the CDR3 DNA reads TGTGCCAGCAGCTTATCACTGGAGACTGAAGCTTTCTTT. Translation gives CASSLSLETEAFF. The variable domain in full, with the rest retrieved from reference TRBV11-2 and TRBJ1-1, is EAGVAQSPRYKIIEKRQSVAFWCNPISGHATLYWYQQILGQGPKLLIQFQNNGVVDDSQLPKDRFSAERLKGVDSTLKIQPAKLEDSAVYLCASSLSLETEAFFGQGTRLTVV.

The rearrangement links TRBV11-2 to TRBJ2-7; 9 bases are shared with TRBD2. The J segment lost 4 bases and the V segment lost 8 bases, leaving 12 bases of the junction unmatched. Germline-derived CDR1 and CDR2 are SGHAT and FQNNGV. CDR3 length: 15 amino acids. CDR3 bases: TGTGCCAGCGGCCGCGGTGGGGCGGGGGGGTACGAGCAGTACGTC. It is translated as CASGRGGAGGYEQYV.

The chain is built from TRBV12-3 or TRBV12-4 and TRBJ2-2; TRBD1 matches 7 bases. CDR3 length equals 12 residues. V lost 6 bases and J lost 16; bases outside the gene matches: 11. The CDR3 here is CASSRPTTGSFF. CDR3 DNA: TGTGCCAGCAGCCGACCCACGACAGGGTCGTTTTTT.

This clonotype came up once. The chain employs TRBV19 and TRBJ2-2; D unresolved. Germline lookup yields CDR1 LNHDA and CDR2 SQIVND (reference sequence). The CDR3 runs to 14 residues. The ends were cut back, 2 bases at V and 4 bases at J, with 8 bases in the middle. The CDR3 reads CASSINSFTGELFF. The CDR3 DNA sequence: TGTGCCAGTAGTATAAACAGCTTCACCGGGGAGCTGTTTTTT.

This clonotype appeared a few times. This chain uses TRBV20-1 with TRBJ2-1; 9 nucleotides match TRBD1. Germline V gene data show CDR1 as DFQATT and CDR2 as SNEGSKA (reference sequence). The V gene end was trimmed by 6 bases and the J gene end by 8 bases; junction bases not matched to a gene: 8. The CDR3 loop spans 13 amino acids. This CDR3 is CSARDRATHEQFF. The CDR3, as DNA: TGCAGTGCCCGGGACAGGGCCACCCATGAGCAGTTCTTC.

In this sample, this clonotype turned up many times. The CDR3 sequence: CASSLNKNTEAFF. CDR3 bases: TGTGCCAGCAGCTTAAATAAGAACACTGAAGCTTTCTTT. The V and J genes are TRBV7-3 and TRBJ1-1; D is unresolved. Germline V gives CDR1 SGHTA, CDR2 FQGTGA. Between the trimmed V and J ends, which lost 1 base and 1 base, there was a span of 4 bases. This CDR3 spans 13 amino acids.

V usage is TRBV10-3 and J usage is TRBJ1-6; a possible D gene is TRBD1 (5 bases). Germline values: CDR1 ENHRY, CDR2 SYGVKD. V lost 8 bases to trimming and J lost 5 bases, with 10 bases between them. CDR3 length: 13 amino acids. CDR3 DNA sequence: TGTGCCATCCGGGTGGGGGATAATTCACCCCTCCACTTT. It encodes CAIRVGDNSPLHF.

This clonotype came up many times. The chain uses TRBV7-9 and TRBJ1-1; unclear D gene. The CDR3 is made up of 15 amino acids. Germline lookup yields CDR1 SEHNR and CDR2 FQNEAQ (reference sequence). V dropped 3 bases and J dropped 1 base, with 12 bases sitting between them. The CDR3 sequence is CASSFGQIQNTEAFF. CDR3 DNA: TGTGCCAGCAGCTTTGGGCAGATTCAGAACACTGAAGCTTTCTTT.

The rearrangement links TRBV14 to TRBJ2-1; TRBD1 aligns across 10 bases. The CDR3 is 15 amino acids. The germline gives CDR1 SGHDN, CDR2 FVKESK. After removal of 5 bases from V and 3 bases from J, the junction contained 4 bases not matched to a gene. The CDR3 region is CASSSWTGGYNEQFF. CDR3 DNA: TGTGCCAGCAGCTCCTGGACAGGGGGCTACAATGAGCAGTTCTTC. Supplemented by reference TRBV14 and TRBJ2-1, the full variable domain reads EAGVTQFPSHSVIEKGQTVTLRCDPISGHDNLYWYRRVMGKEIKFLLHFVKESKQDESGMPNNRFLAERTGGTYSTLKVQPAELEDSGVYFCASSSWTGGYNEQFFGPGTRLTVL.